Shown below are 14 T cell receptor beta chains from a single sample sequenced in a study of cytomegalovirus exposure and HLA in healthy donors. Both 60 Vbeta primers and 13 Jbeta primers went into the PCR. The table came from immunoSEQ multiplex PCR; TCRdb's copy has only in-frame clones and leaves some out. The sample lists fewer than 130,000 clones; 76% were seen once. The sequencing sample was made of PBMCs. These receptors were taken from a man younger than 40 in good health and CMV-seropositive.

This clone was seen just once. The rearrangement uses TRBV11-2 and TRBJ2-7; 9 bases fit TRBD2. V lost 0 bases to trimming and J lost 5 bases; unmatched junction nucleotides: 2. The germline CDR1 and CDR2 sequences are SGHAT and FQNNGV. There are 14 residues in the CDR3. CDR3: CASSLERGGHEQYF. The CDR3 DNA reads TGTGCCAGCAGCTTAGAGCGGGGGGGCCACGAGCAGTACTTC.

The chain links TRBV6-5 to TRBJ1-2; D unclear. CDR3 length equals 14 residues. The germline V gene has CDR1 MNHEY and CDR2 SVGAGI. Trimming left V 0 bases short and J 6 bases short, with 11 bases between. CDR3 in amino acids: CASSYSFTQDGYTF. CDR3 DNA sequence: TGTGCCAGCAGTTACTCTTTCACGCAGGATGGCTACACCTTC.

This clone was detected a few times. The genes are TRBV5-1 and TRBJ1-2; possible D gene TRBD1, 6 bases. With 0 bases removed from V and 4 bases from J, the gap between germline ends came to 13 bases. This CDR3 spans 15 amino acids. CDR1 SGHRS and CDR2 YFSETQ come from the germline V gene. CDR3 protein: CASSLAEGESYGYTF. CDR3 sequence (DNA): TGCGCCAGCAGCTTGGCCGAGGGGGAAAGCTATGGCTACACCTTC.

There are a few counts of this clone. The chain employs TRBV28 and TRBJ2-7; possible D gene TRBD2, 6 bases. Germline CDR1 MDHEN, CDR2 SYDVKM. The V end was cut by 7 bases, the J end by 0 bases, with 16 bases between. There are 15 residues in the CDR3. CDR3: CASTTSGTDSYEQYF. In DNA, the CDR3 is TGTGCCAGCACCACATCCGGGACTGACTCCTACGAGCAGTACTTC.

This rearrangement joins TRBV15 to TRBJ1-1, with D perhaps matching TRBD1 (6 bases). Trimming stripped 5 bases from V and 7 bases from J, with 17 bases between. The V gene's germline CDR1 is LNHNV and CDR2 YYDKDF (reference sequence). This CDR3 region has 14 residues. The CDR3: CATSYFRDTLEAFF. CDR3 coding DNA: TGTGCCACCAGCTATTTCCGGGACACCCTTGAAGCTTTCTTT.

The rearrangement uses TRBV30 and TRBJ2-7; TRBD2 might be the D (6 bases). Germline V CDR1 and CDR2: GTSNPN, SVGIG (reference sequence). Trimming took off 0 bases at V and 2 bases at J, with 11 bases between the two ends. CDR3 size: 14 residues. CDR3 coding DNA: TGTGCCTGGAGTGTCGGGGGTGTCGCCTACGAGCAGTACTTC. This encodes CAWSVGGVAYEQYF.

The count of this clone is one. V gene TRBV7-9 combines with J gene TRBJ2-3, with TRBD1 identical over 8 bases. The CDR3 runs 15 residues. CDR1 and CDR2 (germline): SEHNR, FQNEAQ (reference sequence). After removal of 7 bases from V and 3 bases from J, the junction contained 9 bases not matched to a gene. The DNA for the CDR3 is TGTGCCAGCACCTCGGTGGGACAGGTGACAGATACGCAGTATTTT. This gives the protein CASTSVGQVTDTQYF.

The chain employs TRBV19 and TRBJ1-5; the D gene is possibly TRBD1 (6 bases). The V end was cut by 4 bases, the J end by 0 bases, with 22 bases between. The CDR3 has 19 amino acids. Germline V gene lookup returns CDR1 LNHDA and CDR2 SQIVND (reference sequence). In nucleotides, the CDR3 is TGTGCCAGTAGTACCAGACGGAGACTGAGGGGGTATAGCAATCAGCCCCAGCATTTT. It encodes CASSTRRRLRGYSNQPQHF.

The V and J genes are TRBV4-3 and TRBJ2-3, with D perhaps matching TRBD2 (5 bases). CDR1 is LGHNA, CDR2 YSLEER, per germline. CDR3 length: 16 residues. Trimming removed 0 bases from V and 3 bases from J, with 13 bases in between. The DNA of the CDR3 is TGCGCCAGCAGCCAAGATACGGGGTACTCTACAGATACGCAGTATTTT. Translated: CASSQDTGYSTDTQYF.

V gene TRBV4-3 combines with J gene TRBJ1-1; no firm D call. V was trimmed by 3 bases and J by 5 bases, leaving 16 bases between them. The CDR3 consists of 15 residues. Per the germline V gene, CDR1 is LGHNA and CDR2 is YSLEER. DNA for the CDR3: TGCGCCAGCAGCCACGGAGTGGAGGGTGGGACTGAAGCTTTCTTT. This gives the protein CASSHGVEGGTEAFF.

This chain links TRBV19 with TRBJ2-3, with D perhaps matching TRBD2 (5 bases). The CDR3 is made up of 12 amino acids. The germline gives CDR1 LNHDA, CDR2 SQIVND (reference sequence). Trimming left V 10 bases short and J 2 bases short, with 10 bases between. The chain's CDR3 is CATSGFTDTQYF. The CDR3 coding sequence is TGTGCCACCAGCGGATTCACAGATACGCAGTATTTT.

V usage is TRBV21-1 and J usage is TRBJ1-4. TRBV21-1 is classified as a pseudogene. The CDR3 spans 18 residues. This CDR3 is CASFRDWPLGATNEKLFF. In DNA form, the CDR3 reads TGTGCCAGCTTCCGGGACTGGCCTCTCGGGGCAACTAATGAAAAACTGTTTTTT.

The chain couples TRBV5-1 to TRBJ1-1; D gene ambiguous. In germline, CDR1 is SGHRS, CDR2 YFSETQ. This CDR3 has 13 amino acids. Trimming pared 4 bases from V and 3 bases from J, leaving 10 bases between. CDR3 protein: CASSRTVDTEAFF. Here the CDR3 DNA reads TGCGCCAGCAGCAGAACAGTAGACACTGAAGCTTTCTTT.

The gene calls are TRBV28 and TRBJ2-1; a possible D gene is TRBD2 (5 bases). Trimming took 10 bases from V and 3 from J, leaving 16 bases between them. CDR1 is MDHEN and CDR2 is SYDVKM in the germline V gene. This CDR3 contains 14 residues. DNA for the CDR3: TGTGCCATCAGCACTAGGCTCTTCTACAATGAGCAGTTCTTC. Encoded protein: CAISTRLFYNEQFF.